The 30 T cell receptor beta chains below all came from one sample that was sequenced in a study of Ad26.COV2.S vaccination and SARS-CoV-2 variants. The treatment is: roughly 19 received Ad26.COV2.S at low or high dose, single or two shots; about 5 received placebo; per-sample allocation not given. Sampling occurred on day 63 after the first vaccine or placebo injection. The method was immunoSEQ multiplex PCR; TCRdb's version includes in-frame clones alone and lacks a portion of them. The sample lists 300,000 to 400,000 clones, roughly 87% occurring once. Source: peripheral blood, taken in a trial of Ad26.COV2.S vaccine versus placebo. These receptors all come from a person between 18 and 65 years old who received the Ad26.COV2.S COVID-19 vaccine or a placebo.

The J gene is TRBJ1-1, the V gene TRBV5-4; tentatively, D is TRBD1 (6 bases). Germline V gene lookup returns CDR1 SGHNT and CDR2 YYREEE (reference sequence). V was pared by 4 bases and J by 7 bases, with 14 bases between. CDR3 length equals 13 residues. CDR3 amino acids: CASSRGQFDEAFF. CDR3 in DNA: TGTGCCAGCAGCCGTGGACAGTTCGATGAAGCTTTCTTT. Filled out from reference TRBV5-4 and TRBJ1-1, the complete variable domain reads ETGVTQSPTHLIKTRGQQVTLRCSSQSGHNTVSWYQQALGQGPQFIFQYYREEENGRGNFPPRFSGLQFPNYSSELNVNALELDDSALYLCASSRGQFDEAFFGQGTRLTVV.

This chain connects TRBV5-5 to TRBJ2-7; no clear D gene. Germline V gene sequence: CDR1 SGHKS, CDR2 YYEKEE (reference sequence). V lost 1 base and J 1 base, leaving 18 bases between the germline ends. The CDR3 has 17 residues. CDR3 nucleotides: TGTGCCAGCAGCTTGCGCAACCCTATAGGGCCGTCCTACGAGCAGTACTTC. This translates into CASSLRNPIGPSYEQYF.

V usage is TRBV2 and J usage is TRBJ2-1; no clear D. This CDR3 region has 11 residues. Trimming pared 8 bases from V and 5 bases from J, leaving 7 bases between. Germline V lookup: CDR1 SNHLY, CDR2 FYNNEI. The CDR3 region has the DNA TGTGCCAGCGTTACACACAATGAGCAGTTCTTC. The encoded protein is CASVTHNEQFF.

This clone is labeled as medium-sized. This chain joins TRBV14 and TRBJ1-1; TRBD1 agrees at 8 bases. Germline lookup yields CDR1 SGHDN and CDR2 FVKESK. J was trimmed by 3 bases and V by 3 bases; bases with no gene match: 6. The CDR3 runs to 15 residues. This chain's CDR3 is CASSHPPTGDTEAFF. In nucleotides, the CDR3 is TGTGCCAGCAGCCACCCCCCGACAGGGGACACTGAAGCTTTCTTT.

The chain carries TRBV6-5 and TRBJ1-1; maybe TRBD1 (5 bases). The length of the CDR3 is 15 residues. Looked up from germline, CDR1 is MNHEY and CDR2 is SVGAGI. V shed 2 bases and J shed 4 bases, with 14 bases lying between them. This CDR3 is CASSYTPGRSTEAFF. DNA of the CDR3: TGTGCCAGCAGTTACACGCCGGGACGAAGCACTGAAGCTTTCTTT.

J is TRBJ1-6 and V is TRBV18; D is perhaps TRBD1 (5 bases). The CDR3 sequence is 15 residues long. Germline V CDR1 and CDR2: KGHSH, LQKENI. V was pared by 6 bases and J by 5 bases, with 14 bases between. The CDR3 DNA reads as TGTGCCAGCTCTCCTGTCGGGACGGATAATTCACCCCTCCACTTT. It yields the protein CASSPVGTDNSPLHF.

In DNA, the CDR3 is TGCAGCGTTGACAGGGGGATTAACTATGGCTACACCTTC. Translation gives CSVDRGINYGYTF. The chain has TRBV29-1 and TRBJ1-2, with TRBD1 matching 7 bases. V shed 3 bases, J shed 1 base, and the junction held 2 bases outside the gene matches. This CDR3 has 13 amino acids. The V gene's germline CDR1 is SQVTM and CDR2 ANQGSEA.

This clone is a singleton in its sample. The genes are TRBV7-9 and TRBJ1-1, with D unresolved. CDR1 and CDR2 (germline): SEHNR, FQNEAQ (reference sequence). V was cut by 5 bases and J by 7 bases, with 17 bases left in between. The CDR3 extends over 14 amino acids. The CDR3 here is CASSDPEDGFEAFF. The CDR3 DNA reads TGTGCCAGCAGCGACCCTGAGGACGGGTTTGAAGCTTTCTTT. Full variable domain (missing parts from reference TRBV7-9 and TRBJ1-1): DTGVSQNPRHKITKRGQNVTFRCDPISEHNRLYWYRQTLGQGPEFLTYFQNEAQLEKSRLLSDRFSAERPKGSFSTLEIQRTEQGDSAMYLCASSDPEDGFEAFFGQGTRLTVV.

The V and J genes are TRBV11-3 and TRBJ2-1; tentatively, D is TRBD2 (6 bases). The CDR3 has 15 residues. Trimming left V 2 bases short and J 2 bases short, with 10 bases between. Germline V gene lookup returns CDR1 SGHNT and CDR2 YENEEA. As DNA, the CDR3 is TGTGCCAGCAGCTTAATGGGGACTGCCTACAATGAGCAGTTCTTC. Translated: CASSLMGTAYNEQFF. The full variable domain, rest sourced from reference TRBV11-3 and TRBJ2-1, is EAGVVQSPRYKIIEKKQPVAFWCNPISGHNTLYWYLQNLGQGPELLIRYENEEAVDDSQLPKDRFSAERLKGVDSTLKIQPAELGDSAVYLCASSLMGTAYNEQFFGPGTRLTVL.

V is TRBV7-2 and J is TRBJ2-5, with 11 bases lining up with TRBD2. The CDR3 totals 16 residues. From germline, CDR1 is SGHTA and CDR2 FQGNSA. V dropped 11 bases and J dropped 4; count of bases not matched to a gene: 15. The CDR3 loop reads CASLAGGPLLVETQYF. The CDR3 region has the DNA TGTGCCTCATTAGCGGGGGGGCCCCTTCTAGTAGAGACCCAGTACTTC.

The CDR3 DNA sequence: TGTGCCAGCAGCCTCGCCGGAGGTCAGCCCCAGCATTTT. Its translation is CASSLAGGQPQHF. The chain couples TRBV6-5 to TRBJ1-5; D gene unclear. V lost 6 bases and J 6 bases, leaving 12 bases between the germline ends. Germline V gene lookup returns CDR1 MNHEY and CDR2 SVGAGI. This CDR3 spans 13 amino acids.

Only one count was recorded for this clone. The rearrangement uses TRBV30 and TRBJ1-2, with no clear D. V gave up 7 bases and J gave up 4 bases, with 13 bases separating them. CDR1 and CDR2 (germline): GTSNPN, SVGIG (reference sequence). This CDR3 spans 12 amino acids. Written as DNA, the CDR3 is TGTGCCTTCGACCGTTCAGGCTATGGCTACACCTTC. Its translation: CAFDRSGYGYTF.

The gene calls are TRBV3-1 (or the pseudogene TRBV3-2) and TRBJ2-7; 7 bases line up with TRBD2. Germline V CDR1 and CDR2: LGHDT, YNNKEL (reference sequence). The V segment lost 4 bases and the J segment 3 bases; nucleotides outside the gene matches: 9. The CDR3 is 15 residues long. CDR3 sequence (DNA): TGTGCCAGCAGCCCTGGGACGGGGGGACTCTACGAGCAGTACTTC. It translates to CASSPGTGGLYEQYF.

The rearrangement links TRBV4-1 to TRBJ2-2; D is uncertain. This CDR3 has 16 residues. Germline lookup yields CDR1 MGHRA and CDR2 YSYEKL. The germline V and J ends were trimmed by 1 base and 2 bases, with 11 bases remaining between them. CDR3 in DNA: TGCGCCAGCAGCCAAGGGTACCAACTAAACACCGGGGAGCTGTTTTTT. Amino acids: CASSQGYQLNTGELFF.

The chain joins TRBV4-1 to TRBJ1-2; unclear D gene. The CDR3 loop spans 15 amino acids. The V and J ends lost 4 bases and 8 bases respectively, with 20 bases between them. Germline V gives CDR1 MGHRA, CDR2 YSYEKL. The CDR3 is CASSPPNEAWRGYTF. CDR3 sequence (DNA): TGCGCCAGCAGCCCACCGAACGAGGCCTGGCGGGGCTACACCTTC.

This chain connects TRBV6-6 to TRBJ2-5, with a tentative D call TRBD1 (5 bases). Trimming removed 0 bases from V and 3 bases from J, with 14 bases in between. CDR1 MNHNY and CDR2 SVGAGI come from the germline V gene (reference sequence). The CDR3 sequence is 16 residues long. The CDR3 nucleotides are TGTGCCAGCAGTTACTCGATTGGGGCAGCCAAAGAGACCCAGTACTTC. This gives the protein CASSYSIGAAKETQYF.

The gene calls are TRBV6-6 and TRBJ1-3; TRBD1 might be the D (5 bases). The V end was cut by 5 bases, the J end by 0 bases, with 11 bases between. The V gene's germline CDR1 is MNHNY and CDR2 SVGAGI (reference sequence). This CDR3 has 15 residues. The CDR3 is CASSTGQFSGNTIYF. As DNA, the CDR3 is TGTGCCAGCAGTACGGGGCAGTTCTCTGGAAACACCATATATTTT.

The CDR3 here is CAWSASKVGDEQFF. The CDR3 DNA is TGTGCCTGGAGTGCCAGTAAGGTTGGCGATGAGCAGTTCTTC. The rearrangement uses TRBV30 and TRBJ2-1; the D is unclear. CDR1 is GTSNPN, CDR2 SVGIG, per germline (reference sequence). This CDR3 is built from 14 residues. The germline V and J ends were trimmed by 1 base and 8 bases, with 15 bases remaining between them.

The J gene is TRBJ1-1, the V gene TRBV30, with D perhaps TRBD1 (5 bases). Trimming took off 5 bases at V and 0 bases at J, with 13 bases between the two ends. Germline assignment: CDR1 GTSNPN and CDR2 SVGIG (reference sequence). CDR3 size: 14 residues. CDR3 amino acids: CAWGGDSLNTEAFF. Written as DNA, the CDR3 is TGTGCCTGGGGAGGCGACAGTTTGAACACTGAAGCTTTCTTT.

The gene calls are TRBV11-2 and TRBJ2-7, with 7 nucleotides matching TRBD2. This CDR3 is 16 amino acids long. Germline V gene sequence: CDR1 SGHAT, CDR2 FQNNGV. The junction had 9 bases not matched to a gene; V was cut back by 1 base and J by 3 bases. In DNA form, the CDR3 reads TGTGCCAGCAGCTTAGCAGCGGGGAAGGACAACTACGAGCAGTACTTC. This gives the protein CASSLAAGKDNYEQYF.

The CDR3 loop is CASSSSGGADTQYF. CDR3 DNA sequence: TGTGCCAGCAGCTCTAGCGGGGGGGCAGATACGCAGTATTTT. The V and J genes are TRBV7-9 and TRBJ2-3; 12 bases align to TRBD2. From germline, CDR1 is SEHNR and CDR2 FQNEAQ (reference sequence). Trimming took 4 bases from V and 4 from J; bases not matched to a gene: 0. There are 14 residues in the CDR3.

This chain joins TRBV5-1 and TRBJ2-3; a possible D gene is TRBD1 (5 bases). Trimming left V 2 bases short and J 0 bases short, with 16 bases between. CDR1 and CDR2 (germline): SGHRS, YFSETQ. The CDR3 loop spans 17 amino acids. DNA for the CDR3: TGCGCCAGCAGCTTACTTCGGACACGCGATAGCACAGATACGCAGTATTTT. Protein: CASSLLRTRDSTDTQYF.

The chain joins TRBV2 to TRBJ2-7; perhaps TRBD1 as D (5 bases). CDR3 length: 14 residues. CDR1 and CDR2 from the germline V gene are SNHLY and FYNNEI. With 3 bases removed from V and 5 bases from J, the gap between germline ends came to 14 bases. The CDR3 loop reads CASSDGRVVDEQYF. CDR3 nucleotide sequence: TGTGCCAGCAGTGACGGCAGGGTGGTGGACGAGCAGTACTTC.

V is TRBV6-5 and J is TRBJ1-1; D is unclear. Germline lookup yields CDR1 MNHEY and CDR2 SVGAGI. The CDR3 is 15 amino acids. V gave up 7 bases and J gave up 4 bases, with 19 bases separating them. The CDR3 spells CASTPVSRGITEAFF. CDR3 DNA: TGTGCCAGCACCCCGGTGAGTCGGGGAATCACTGAAGCTTTCTTT.

The V and J genes are TRBV6-2 or TRBV6-3 and TRBJ1-2, with D uncertain. Germline CDR1 is MNHEY and CDR2 is SVGEGT. This CDR3 has 12 residues. V dropped 2 bases and J dropped 13 bases, with 14 bases sitting between them. The CDR3 reads CASSYERGGVTF. CDR3 DNA: TGTGCCAGCAGTTACGAGCGTGGAGGAGTCACCTTC.

This chain uses TRBV29-1 with TRBJ1-1; a weak D match, TRBD1 (5 bases). Germline V gene sequence: CDR1 SQVTM, CDR2 ANQGSEA. CDR3 length: 12 residues. Trimming took off 8 bases at V and 1 base at J, with 11 bases between the two ends. CDR3: CSPGQANTEAFF. In DNA, the CDR3 is TGCAGCCCCGGACAAGCGAACACTGAAGCTTTCTTT.

The rearrangement links TRBV4-2 to TRBJ1-2; perhaps TRBD1 as D (6 bases). Germline V gene lookup returns CDR1 LGHNA and CDR2 YNFKEQ. Trimming left V 8 bases short and J 1 base short, with 17 bases between. The CDR3 is made up of 15 amino acids. Here the CDR3 reads CASGAGQIINYGYTF. The DNA of the CDR3 is TGTGCCAGCGGGGCGGGACAAATAATTAACTATGGCTACACCTTC.

The chain is built from TRBV15 and TRBJ2-7; 9 nucleotides align to TRBD1. With V trimmed by 4 bases and J by 7 bases, 14 bases remained unmatched. This CDR3 is built from 16 residues. CDR1 and CDR2 from the germline V gene are LNHNV and YYDKDF (reference sequence). The CDR3 here is CATSTRVPGTGNEQYF. The CDR3 DNA follows: TGTGCCACCAGCACGCGAGTTCCCGGGACAGGGAATGAGCAGTACTTC.

The chain combines TRBV9 with TRBJ1-2; 8 bases agree with TRBD1. Germline CDR1 SGDLS, CDR2 YYNGEE. The junction had 5 bases not matched to a gene; V was cut back by 1 base and J by 3 bases. The CDR3 runs to 15 residues. The CDR3 DNA is TGTGCCAGCAGCGTAAGGGCAGGGGGCGACTATGGCTACACCTTC. Translated: CASSVRAGGDYGYTF. The variable domain in full, with the rest retrieved from reference TRBV9 and TRBJ1-2, is DSGVTQTPKHLITATGQRVTLRCSPRSGDLSVYWYQQSLDQGLQFLIQYYNGEERAKGNILERFSAQQFPDLHSELNLSSLELGDSALYFCASSVRAGGDYGYTFGSGTRLTVV.

The chain links TRBV24-1 to TRBJ1-2; TRBD1 is a possible D gene (5 bases). This CDR3 has 14 residues. Trimming left V 2 bases short and J 7 bases short, with 13 bases between. Germline assignment: CDR1 KGHDR and CDR2 SFDVKD. This CDR3 reads CATSDSSGRTGYTF. The CDR3 region has the DNA TGTGCCACCAGTGATTCGTCAGGGCGAACTGGCTACACCTTC.